The 28 T cell receptor beta chains reported below all come from one sample, sequenced in a study of T cell responses to AZD1222 COVID-19 vaccine. The assay was immunoSEQ multiplex PCR, and TCRdb's table has in-frame clones only and misses some. The sample holds 130,000 or so clones, 85% to 95% seen once. The input for sequencing was peripheral blood, taken on day 0 of AZD1222 vaccination. These TCRs come from an adult in good health.

CDR3 residues: CASSQSIAPRGSDTQYF. DNA for the CDR3: TGTGCCAGCAGCCAATCGATCGCACCTCGCGGGTCGGATACGCAGTATTTT. V usage is TRBV16 and J usage is TRBJ2-3, with D possibly being TRBD2 (5 bases). Deletions cut 0 bases from V and 6 bases from J, with 19 bases between. Per the germline V gene, CDR1 is KGHSY and CDR2 is FQNENV. The CDR3 sequence is 17 residues long.

This chain connects TRBV7-2 to TRBJ2-1, with D unclear. Germline CDR1 and CDR2: SGHTA and FQGNSA. Trimming removed 1 base at V and 6 bases at J, with 7 bases between. The CDR3 runs to 13 residues. CDR3 residues: CASSLVPGNEQFF. CDR3 in DNA: TGTGCCAGCAGCTTAGTCCCCGGCAATGAGCAGTTCTTC.

This chain links TRBV19 with TRBJ1-2; D possibly corresponds to TRBD1 (5 bases). The germline CDR1 and CDR2 sequences are LNHDA and SQIVND (reference sequence). Trimming pared 7 bases from V and 3 bases from J, leaving 15 bases between. This CDR3 has 14 residues. The CDR3 DNA reads as TGTGCCAGTAAATTGGGGTTGGGGGACTATGGCTACACCTTC. Translation: CASKLGLGDYGYTF.

The V and J genes are TRBV2 and TRBJ1-2; 10 bases match TRBD1. Germline values: CDR1 SNHLY, CDR2 FYNNEI. V shed 4 bases and J 3 bases; nucleotides not matched to a gene: 5. The CDR3 length is 15 residues. The CDR3 loop is CASSGGQGIDYGYTF. The CDR3 DNA reads as TGTGCCAGCAGTGGGGGACAGGGGATAGACTATGGCTACACCTTC.

V is TRBV7-2 and J is TRBJ1-5; 7 bases match TRBD1. The CDR3 totals 15 residues. Losses at the gene ends were 5 bases for V and 4 bases for J; bases not matched to a gene: 8. In germline, CDR1 is SGHTA, CDR2 FQGNSA. DNA of the CDR3: TGTGCCAGCAGCCCTAAACAGGGGAGTAATCAGCCCCAGCATTTT. Translated, it gives CASSPKQGSNQPQHF.

The rearrangement joins TRBV27 to TRBJ1-4; 12 bases are a match to TRBD1. Per germline, CDR1 MNHEY and CDR2 SMNVEV (reference sequence). The ends lost 6 bases at V and 9 bases at J; junction bases unmatched: 5. CDR3 length: 14 amino acids. CDR3 region: CASRAGTGGQKLFF. For the CDR3, the DNA is TGTGCCAGCAGGGCCGGGACAGGGGGCCAAAAACTGTTTTTT. Full variable domain (rest looked up from reference TRBV27 and TRBJ1-4): EAQVTQNPRYLITVTGKKLTVTCSQNMNHEYMSWYRQDPGLGLRQIYYSMNVEVTDKGDVPEGYKVSRKEKRNFPLILESPSPNQTSLYFCASRAGTGGQKLFFGSGTQLSVL.

The V gene is TRBV18, the J gene TRBJ1-5; possible D gene TRBD1, 5 bases. This CDR3 region has 16 residues. The V gene's germline CDR1 is KGHSH and CDR2 LQKENI. V lost 3 bases, J lost 0 bases, and 12 bases lay in between. The CDR3 protein is CASSPPGTSSNQPQHF. The CDR3 nucleotides read TGTGCCAGCTCACCGCCCGGGACCTCTAGCAATCAGCCCCAGCATTTT.

The chain recombines TRBV5-4 with TRBJ2-3, with D hard to call. The CDR3 is 12 amino acids. V lost 2 bases and J 2 bases, leaving 3 bases between the germline ends. Germline CDR1 is SGHNT and CDR2 is YYREEE (reference sequence). In DNA, the CDR3 is TGTGCCAGCAGCTTAACCACAGATACGCAGTATTTT. It specifies CASSLTTDTQYF.

The J gene is TRBJ1-6, the V gene TRBV5-5; D is undetermined. Per the germline V gene, CDR1 is SGHKS and CDR2 is YYEKEE (reference sequence). V lost 0 bases, J lost 7 bases, and 8 bases lay in between. This CDR3 comprises 14 residues. The CDR3 sequence: CASSLVVGNSPLHF. CDR3 nucleotide sequence: TGTGCCAGCAGCTTGGTTGTAGGGAATTCACCCCTCCACTTT.

V usage is TRBV2 and J usage is TRBJ1-1, with D hard to call. Per germline, CDR1 SNHLY and CDR2 FYNNEI. V was cut by 9 bases and J by 0 bases, with 14 bases left in between. This CDR3 is 14 amino acids long. CDR3 residues: CARSTTVLNTEAFF. The CDR3 bases are TGTGCCAGATCAACGACTGTATTGAACACTGAAGCTTTCTTT.

This clone has just one count. The chain uses TRBV30 and TRBJ2-1, with 7 bases matching TRBD2. V dropped 0 bases and J dropped 3; count of bases not matched to a gene: 5. The CDR3 covers 15 residues. From germline, CDR1 is GTSNPN and CDR2 SVGIG (reference sequence). The CDR3 is CAWSVGGSIYNEQFF. CDR3 DNA: TGTGCCTGGAGTGTAGGCGGGAGTATCTACAATGAGCAGTTCTTC.

This sequence joins TRBV7-2 and TRBJ2-7; perhaps TRBD1 as D (6 bases). The ends were cut back, 5 bases at V and 4 bases at J, with 18 bases in the middle. The CDR3 runs 15 residues. In germline, CDR1 is SGHTA, CDR2 FQGNSA. CDR3 nucleotide sequence: TGTGCCAGCAGCCGGTGGGAAGACAGGAGATACGAGCAGTACTTC. Amino acid sequence: CASSRWEDRRYEQYF. Full variable domain (remainder filled in from reference TRBV7-2 and TRBJ2-7): GAGVSQSPSNKVTEKGKDVELRCDPISGHTALYWYRQSLGQGLEFLIYFQGNSAPDKSGLPSDRFSAERTGGSVSTLTIQRTQQEDSAVYLCASSRWEDRRYEQYFGPGTRLTVT.

This rearrangement joins TRBV7-9 to TRBJ1-2, with a tentative D call TRBD1 (5 bases). The CDR3 is 14 amino acids. Germline CDR1 is SEHNR and CDR2 is FQNEAQ (reference sequence). V was shortened by 3 bases and J by 5 bases, with 13 bases between the two germline ends. The CDR3 sequence: CASSFPGTIYGYTF. CDR3 DNA sequence: TGTGCCAGCAGCTTCCCCGGGACCATTTATGGCTACACCTTC.

The gene calls are TRBV7-9 and TRBJ1-6, with 7 bases that match TRBD1. Germline CDR1 reads SEHNR; CDR2 reads FQNEAQ (reference sequence). The CDR3 is made up of 15 amino acids. With 5 bases clipped from V and 5 bases from J, the junction kept 6 bases outside the gene matches. The CDR3 DNA sequence: TGTGCCAGCAGCCCCGGGACAGACAATAATTCACCCCTCCACTTT. Translated, it gives CASSPGTDNNSPLHF.

A single count supports this clone. The gene calls are TRBV2 and TRBJ2-7; TRBD2 matches 10 bases. Germline V CDR1 and CDR2: SNHLY, FYNNEI. With 6 bases clipped from V and 2 bases from J, the junction kept 7 bases outside the gene matches. The CDR3 totals 15 residues. CDR3 sequence (DNA): TGTGCCAGCAGGGCCGGGACTAGCGTCACCTACGAGCAGTACTTC. Its protein is CASRAGTSVTYEQYF.

The genes are TRBV20-1 and TRBJ2-7, with D possibly TRBD2 on 5 matching bases. The CDR3 length is 16 residues. CDR1 is DFQATT, CDR2 SNEGSKA, per germline (reference sequence). V lost 3 bases and J lost 7, with 25 bases in between. CDR3 amino acids: CSASFTGRRRPPEQYF. CDR3 DNA sequence: TGCAGTGCTAGTTTTACGGGCCGGCGGAGGCCGCCTGAGCAGTACTTC.

The chain carries TRBV7-2 and TRBJ2-7; D assignment may be TRBD1 or TRBD2 (6 bases each). Trimming shortened V by 2 bases and J by 0 bases, and 11 bases separated the two germline ends. The CDR3 consists of 15 residues. Germline V gene sequence: CDR1 SGHTA, CDR2 FQGNSA. The CDR3 sequence is CASSLMGGASYEQYF. Here the CDR3 DNA reads TGTGCCAGCAGCTTAATGGGGGGCGCCTCCTACGAGCAGTACTTC.

The V call is TRBV3-1 (or the pseudogene TRBV3-2), the J call TRBJ2-6; D not resolved. The length of the CDR3 is 13 residues. V lost 4 bases and J 6 bases, leaving 7 bases between the germline ends. Germline CDR1 is LGHDT and CDR2 is YNNKEL (reference sequence). The CDR3 coding sequence is TGTGCCAGCAGCCTCGGGTCGGCCAACGTCCTGACTTTC. As protein: CASSLGSANVLTF.

The chain carries TRBV28 and TRBJ2-7; maybe TRBD1 (6 bases). The germline gives CDR1 MDHEN, CDR2 SYDVKM. Trimming shortened V by 5 bases and J by 5 bases, and 19 bases separated the two germline ends. The CDR3 has 15 amino acids. The CDR3 region is CASSILRSQGDEQYF. The CDR3 coding sequence is TGTGCCAGCAGTATTCTCCGGTCACAGGGCGACGAGCAGTACTTC.

The rearrangement joins TRBV2 to TRBJ2-7; D is uncertain. There are 12 residues in the CDR3. Germline CDR1 SNHLY, CDR2 FYNNEI. V was clipped by 5 bases and J by 1 base, with 6 bases between them. DNA for the CDR3: TGTGCCAGCAGTAGTCTTTCCTACGAGCAGTACTTC. This sequence encodes CASSSLSYEQYF. The full variable domain, its missing parts supplied by reference TRBV2 and TRBJ2-7, is EPEVTQTPSHQVTQMGQEVILRCVPISNHLYFYWYRQILGQKVEFLVSFYNNEISEKSEIFDDQFSVERPDGSNFTLKIRSTKLEDSAMYFCASSSLSYEQYFGPGTRLTVT.

This rearrangement joins TRBV7-8 to TRBJ1-1; D might be TRBD1 (6 bases). Trimming shortened V by 5 bases and J by 1 base, and 8 bases separated the two germline ends. Germline V CDR1 and CDR2: SGHVS, FQNEAQ. The CDR3 sequence is 13 residues long. Here the CDR3 reads CASSPTGNTEAFF. The CDR3 bases are TGTGCCAGCAGCCCGACAGGGAACACTGAAGCTTTCTTT.

In DNA, the CDR3 is TGTGTATCCACTTCCTACAATGAGCAGTTCTTC. Translating gives CVSTSYNEQFF. V and J are TRBV25-1 and TRBJ2-1; D is unclear. This CDR3 spans 11 amino acids. Germline CDR1 MGHDK, CDR2 SYGVNS.

This chain connects TRBV6-1 to TRBJ2-1, with 9 positions matching TRBD2. The CDR3 spans 17 residues. Germline assignment: CDR1 MNHNS and CDR2 SASEGT. The V and J ends lost 0 bases and 2 bases, in that order; junction bases with no gene match: 5. The chain's CDR3 is CASSEAPGGRAYNEQFF. CDR3 nucleotides: TGTGCCAGCAGTGAAGCCCCTGGCGGGAGGGCCTACAATGAGCAGTTCTTC.

The gene calls are TRBV9 and TRBJ2-2; 9 bases are a match to TRBD2. The junction had 2 bases not matched to a gene; V was cut back by 0 bases and J by 5 bases. Per the germline V gene, CDR1 is SGDLS and CDR2 is YYNGEE. CDR3 size: 15 residues. In nucleotides, the CDR3 is TGTGCCAGCAGCGTAGGACTAGCGGAGACCGGGGAGCTGTTTTTT. Protein product: CASSVGLAETGELFF. Looking up the rest from reference TRBV9 and TRBJ2-2 gives the full variable domain: DSGVTQTPKHLITATGQRVTLRCSPRSGDLSVYWYQQSLDQGLQFLIQYYNGEERAKGNILERFSAQQFPDLHSELNLSSLELGDSALYFCASSVGLAETGELFFGEGSRLTVL.

This clone was observed a single time. DNA for the CDR3: TGTGCCAGCAGCCGGACGGGCGGACTCACAGATACGCAGTATTTT. Translation: CASSRTGGLTDTQYF. The V and J genes are TRBV5-4 and TRBJ2-3; TRBD2 might be the D (5 bases). The CDR3 spans 15 residues. Trimming stripped 4 bases from V and 2 bases from J, with 14 bases between. Looked up from germline, CDR1 is SGHNT and CDR2 is YYREEE (reference sequence).

The chain combines TRBV4-1 with TRBJ1-2; no definite D call. Germline lookup yields CDR1 MGHRA and CDR2 YSYEKL. The V gene lost 0 bases and the J gene lost 8 bases, with 16 bases spanning the gap. The CDR3 totals 15 residues. The CDR3 region has the DNA TGCGCCAGCAGCCAAGATCCTAGTCTTAATCGGGGCTACACCTTC. The encoded protein is CASSQDPSLNRGYTF.

The genes are TRBV18 and TRBJ1-1; 8 bases map to TRBD1. The CDR3 totals 16 residues. Per the germline V gene, CDR1 is KGHSH and CDR2 is LQKENI. J was trimmed by 5 bases and V by 1 base; bases with no gene match: 9. The CDR3 DNA follows: TGTGCCAGCTCACCACGGACCCAGGGGGCGGGAACTGAAGCTTTCTTT. Translated: CASSPRTQGAGTEAFF.

This clone showed up just once. The chain links TRBV2 to TRBJ2-2, with D perhaps TRBD1 (6 bases). The CDR3 totals 17 residues. The ends were cut back, 5 bases at V and 1 base at J, with 17 bases in the middle. Germline loops: CDR1 SNHLY, CDR2 FYNNEI. For the CDR3, the DNA is TGTGCCAGCAGTTCCCGCCTAACAGGGCGGAACACCGGGGAGCTGTTTTTT. Protein sequence: CASSSRLTGRNTGELFF.